This entry lists 26 T cell receptor beta chains sequenced from one sample in a study of blood T cell repertoires in COVID-19. Some clones are missing from TCRdb's copy, which holds only in-frame ones; the method was immunoSEQ multiplex PCR. The sample yields some 150,000 clones, 75% to 90% seen once. The sample was peripheral blood. These receptors all come from a woman in her thirties or forties with acute or convalescent COVID-19.

This clone was counted once. V and J are TRBV2 and TRBJ1-2, with 8 positions matching TRBD1. The CDR3 is made up of 15 amino acids. Germline loops: CDR1 SNHLY, CDR2 FYNNEI. V lost 3 bases and J lost 8; bases outside the gene matches: 11. The CDR3 sequence: CASSDPGQEFGGYTF. CDR3 DNA: TGTGCCAGCAGTGATCCGGGACAGGAGTTTGGAGGCTACACCTTC. The entire variable domain, with the rest obtained from reference TRBV2 and TRBJ1-2, is as follows: EPEVTQTPSHQVTQMGQEVILRCVPISNHLYFYWYRQILGQKVEFLVSFYNNEISEKSEIFDDQFSVERPDGSNFTLKIRSTKLEDSAMYFCASSDPGQEFGGYTFGSGTRLTVV.

This clone was seen a single time. V usage is TRBV11-2 and J usage is TRBJ2-2; TRBD1 agrees at 9 bases. This CDR3 comprises 15 residues. The J segment lost 6 bases and the V segment lost 5 bases, leaving 7 bases of the junction unmatched. The V gene's germline CDR1 is SGHAT and CDR2 FQNNGV. The DNA of the CDR3 is TGTGCCAGCAGCCTAACCGGGACAGGGCCCGGGGAGCTGTTTTTT. It is translated as CASSLTGTGPGELFF.

J is TRBJ1-2 and V is TRBV14; D may be TRBD1 (6 bases). Looked up from germline, CDR1 is SGHDN and CDR2 is FVKESK. The CDR3 is 16 amino acids. V lost 1 base, J lost 4 bases, and 16 bases lay in between. CDR3 sequence: CASSQVIGRGSYGYTF. The CDR3 nucleotides read TGTGCCAGCAGCCAAGTTATAGGCAGGGGCTCCTATGGCTACACCTTC.

This chain connects TRBV7-2 to TRBJ2-1; 10 nucleotides agree with TRBD2. Trimming removed 2 bases from V and 7 bases from J; junction bases left unmatched: 5. The CDR3 runs 15 residues. Germline V gene lookup returns CDR1 SGHTA and CDR2 FQGNSA. Here the CDR3 DNA reads TGTGCCAGCAGCTTATCACTAGCGGGAATTAATGAGCAGTTCTTC. Protein: CASSLSLAGINEQFF.

This clone turned up a few times. The CDR3 reads CASSQVQQGLYEQYF. As DNA, the CDR3 is TGCGCCAGCAGCCAAGTACAACAGGGCCTCTACGAGCAGTACTTC. This chain joins TRBV4-1 and TRBJ2-7, with D maybe TRBD1 (6 bases). CDR3 length equals 15 residues. Germline CDR1 is MGHRA and CDR2 is YSYEKL. V was trimmed by 1 base and J by 3 bases, leaving 13 bases between them.

V is TRBV24-1 and J is TRBJ2-3; TRBD1 matches at 8 bases. Germline CDR1 is KGHDR and CDR2 is SFDVKD. With V trimmed by 4 bases and J by 2 bases, 4 bases remained unmatched. The length of the CDR3 is 15 residues. The CDR3 is CATSEPQGDTDTQYF. The CDR3, as DNA: TGTGCCACCAGTGAACCACAGGGGGACACAGATACGCAGTATTTT.

V gene TRBV29-1 combines with J gene TRBJ2-3, with TRBD2 matching 8 bases. The germline CDR1 and CDR2 sequences are SQVTM and ANQGSEA. The CDR3 covers 15 residues. Germline trimming cut 1 base from V and 4 bases from J; bases unmatched to any gene: 7. The CDR3 region is CSVEVPRGGADTQYF. The CDR3 nucleotides are TGCAGCGTTGAAGTCCCCCGGGGGGGGGCAGATACGCAGTATTTT.

The CDR3 reads CSASVGWGDTIYF. CDR3 coding DNA: TGCAGTGCTAGTGTCGGGTGGGGAGACACCATATATTTT. The gene calls are TRBV20-1 and TRBJ1-3; unclear D gene. V gave up 3 bases and J gave up 8 bases, with 14 bases separating them. CDR1 is DFQATT, CDR2 SNEGSKA, per germline (reference sequence). This CDR3 region has 13 residues.

The genes are TRBV12-3 or TRBV12-4 and TRBJ2-2; D gene ambiguous. The CDR3 is 11 residues long. V lost 8 bases and J lost 6, with 7 bases in between. CDR3 region: CASVLSGELFF. The DNA of the CDR3 is TGTGCCAGCGTCCTCTCCGGGGAGCTGTTTTTT.

This chain uses TRBV24-1 with TRBJ2-3; weak D call: TRBD2 (5 bases). Germline V lookup: CDR1 KGHDR, CDR2 SFDVKD. The CDR3 sequence is 15 residues long. V was pared by 4 bases and J by 4 bases, with 14 bases between. This CDR3 is CATSDRGFLADTQYF. CDR3 nucleotides: TGTGCCACCAGTGACCGGGGATTCTTGGCAGATACGCAGTATTTT.

The chain joins TRBV27 to TRBJ1-2, with 10 nucleotides matching TRBD1. The V gene's germline CDR1 is MNHEY and CDR2 SMNVEV (reference sequence). This CDR3 comprises 14 residues. The ends lost 6 bases at V and 4 bases at J; junction bases unmatched: 5. CDR3 loop: CASRGQGNLYGYTF. In nucleotides, the CDR3 is TGTGCCAGCAGGGGACAGGGGAACCTCTATGGCTACACCTTC.

The gene calls are TRBV14 and TRBJ1-6, with no clear D. The V gene lost 3 bases and the J gene lost 4 bases, with 7 bases spanning the gap. Germline V gives CDR1 SGHDN, CDR2 FVKESK. CDR3 size: 14 residues. The CDR3 bases are TGTGCCAGCAGCCACCAGATTTATAATTCACCCCTCCACTTT. It yields the protein CASSHQIYNSPLHF.

A remark on this clone: The final CDR3 position lacks the conserved phenylalanine or tryptophan, pointing to a likely read error. Because the CDR3's place on the DNA is in doubt, the DNA is left out and the CDR3 is given as listed by TCRdb. The genes are TRBV10-1 and TRBJ1-1. The CDR3 adds up to 8 amino acids, both ends counted. CDR1 and CDR2 from the germline V gene are WNHNN and SYGVQD (reference sequence). CDR3 in amino acids: CANGRGGD.

This sequence joins TRBV19 and TRBJ2-1; TRBD2 matches at 8 bases. Germline V CDR1 and CDR2: LNHDA, SQIVND (reference sequence). Trimming took 6 bases from V and 1 from J; bases not matched to a gene: 5. This CDR3 is 15 amino acids long. Here the CDR3 DNA reads TGTGCCAGTAGCCCCATAGCGGGGTCCTACAATGAGCAGTTCTTC. Encoded protein: CASSPIAGSYNEQFF.

The J gene is TRBJ2-2, the V gene TRBV7-3; TRBD1 agrees at 7 bases. V lost 5 bases and J lost 1; bases outside the gene matches: 1. The CDR3 is 14 amino acids. Germline V gene lookup returns CDR1 SGHTA and CDR2 FQGTGA. The CDR3 reads CASSGTVNTGELFF. The CDR3 DNA reads TGTGCCAGCAGCGGGACAGTGAACACCGGGGAGCTGTTTTTT.

CDR3 bases: TGTGCCTGGAGTTGGTGGGGAAGCGGGAGGGAAGCCGGGGAGCTGTTTTTT. Encoded protein: CAWSWWGSGREAGELFF. V and J are TRBV30 and TRBJ2-2, with TRBD2 matching over 10 bases. V gave up 2 bases and J gave up 6 bases; unmatched junction bases: 12. Germline CDR1 GTSNPN, CDR2 SVGIG (reference sequence). CDR3 length: 17 residues.

This sequence joins TRBV30 and TRBJ2-7; perhaps TRBD1 as D (6 bases). The CDR3 has 12 amino acids. Trimming removed 5 bases from V and 5 bases from J, with 13 bases in between. CDR1 is GTSNPN and CDR2 is SVGIG in the germline V gene (reference sequence). CDR3 sequence reads: CAWSGAVHEQYF. The CDR3 region has the DNA TGTGCCTGGTCAGGGGCGGTCCACGAGCAGTACTTC.

The CDR3 protein is CASSPTGGTDTQYF. The CDR3 DNA follows: TGTGCCAGCTCACCGACAGGTGGGACAGATACGCAGTATTTT. This chain uses TRBV18 with TRBJ2-3; the D gene is possibly TRBD1 (6 bases). Germline-derived CDR1 and CDR2 are KGHSH and LQKENI. The CDR3 consists of 14 residues. V was trimmed by 3 bases and J by 3 bases, leaving 10 bases between them. Full variable domain (rest looked up from reference TRBV18 and TRBJ2-3): NAGVMQNPRHLVRRRGQEARLRCSPMKGHSHVYWYRQLPEEGLKFMVYLQKENIIDESGMPKERFSAEFPKEGPSILRIQQVVRGDSAAYFCASSPTGGTDTQYFGPGTRLTVL.

The chain couples TRBV6-1 to TRBJ1-2, with a possible D match to TRBD1 (5 bases). The V end lost 2 bases, the J end lost 1 base, and 11 bases lay between the germline ends. The germline V gene has CDR1 MNHNS and CDR2 SASEGT. The CDR3 totals 15 residues. The CDR3 here is CASSEMIGVNYGYTF. CDR3 sequence (DNA): TGTGCCAGCAGTGAAATGATAGGGGTTAACTATGGCTACACCTTC.

The chain carries TRBV28 and TRBJ1-1, with a possible D match to TRBD1 (6 bases). This CDR3 comprises 15 residues. Deletions cut 5 bases from V and 3 bases from J, with 16 bases between. CDR1 and CDR2 (germline): MDHEN, SYDVKM. CDR3 amino acids: CASSVTGLKDTEAFF. CDR3 sequence (DNA): TGTGCCAGCAGTGTAACAGGGCTGAAGGACACTGAAGCTTTCTTT.

The V call is TRBV7-9, the J call TRBJ2-7; 10 bases map to TRBD1. The CDR3 runs to 15 residues. Looked up from germline, CDR1 is SEHNR and CDR2 is FQNEAQ (reference sequence). Trimming at V came to 1 base and at J to 6 bases, leaving 6 bases not matched to a gene. CDR3: CASSLVRDRGGEQYF. The CDR3 nucleotides are TGTGCCAGCAGCTTAGTCCGGGACAGGGGAGGCGAGCAGTACTTC.

The V gene is TRBV3-1 (or the pseudogene TRBV3-2), the J gene TRBJ2-3; 16 bases fit TRBD2. CDR3 length equals 15 residues. Trimming cost V 8 bases and J 8 bases; bases outside gene matches: 7. CDR1 is LGHDT, CDR2 YNNKEL, per germline (reference sequence). The chain's CDR3 is CASATGTSGGGTQYF. In nucleotides, the CDR3 is TGTGCCAGCGCAACCGGGACTAGCGGGGGGGGTACGCAGTATTTT.

The V gene is TRBV25-1, the J gene TRBJ1-1, with 8 nucleotides matching TRBD1. Trimming took 3 bases from V and 4 from J; bases not matched to a gene: 10. Germline assignment: CDR1 MGHDK and CDR2 SYGVNS. The CDR3 covers 16 residues. CDR3 region: CASSERKDRAGTEAFF. In nucleotides, the CDR3 is TGTGCCAGCAGTGAGAGAAAGGACAGGGCCGGCACTGAAGCTTTCTTT. The full variable domain, its missing parts supplied by reference TRBV25-1 and TRBJ1-1, is EADIYQTPRYLVIGTGKKITLECSQTMGHDKMYWYQQDPGMELHLIHYSYGVNSTEKGDLSSESTVSRIRTEHFPLTLESARPSHTSQYLCASSERKDRAGTEAFFGQGTRLTVV.

The chain has TRBV3-1 (or the pseudogene TRBV3-2) and TRBJ2-7, with 9 bases lining up with TRBD1. V trimming: 5 bases; J trimming: 5 bases; junction bases outside the gene matches: 7. The CDR3 runs 14 residues. Germline CDR1 LGHDT, CDR2 YNNKEL (reference sequence). This CDR3 reads CASSTGTGIHEQYF. CDR3 bases: TGTGCCAGCAGCACCGGGACAGGGATCCACGAGCAGTACTTC.

The chain links TRBV28 to TRBJ1-4; the match to TRBD1 covers 10 bases. The CDR3 has 18 amino acids. Trimming at V came to 3 bases and at J to 8 bases, leaving 15 bases not matched to a gene. Germline lookup yields CDR1 MDHEN and CDR2 SYDVKM. CDR3 amino acids: CASSLAPLDRGLKEKLFF. The DNA for the CDR3 is TGTGCCAGCAGTTTGGCTCCTCTCGACAGGGGGCTAAAGGAAAAACTGTTTTTT. Drawing the rest from reference TRBV28 and TRBJ1-4, the complete variable domain is DVKVTQSSRYLVKRTGEKVFLECVQDMDHENMFWYRQDPGLGLRLIYFSYDVKMKEKGDIPEGYSVSREKKERFSLILESASTNQTSMYLCASSLAPLDRGLKEKLFFGSGTQLSVL.

The V gene is TRBV6-5, the J gene TRBJ2-7; 10 nucleotides line up with TRBD1. The CDR3 is 13 residues long. After removal of 6 bases from V and 5 bases from J, the junction contained 4 bases not matched to a gene. In germline, CDR1 is MNHEY, CDR2 SVGAGI. The CDR3 loop is CASSRGTGDEQYF. The DNA of the CDR3 is TGTGCCAGCAGCCGCGGGACAGGGGACGAGCAGTACTTC.